These 29 T cell receptor beta chains were sequenced from one sample in a study of cytomegalovirus exposure and HLA in healthy donors. Primers for the PCR totalled 60 Vbeta and 13 Jbeta. Repertoires were generated with immunoSEQ multiplex PCR, while TCRdb's copy carries only in-frame clones and drops some. The data contain some 150,000 clones, 82% of them singletons. Sequencing was done on a sample of PBMCs. The source of these receptors is a woman aged 45 to 65 in good health and CMV-seropositive.

This clone showed up just a few times. The J gene is TRBJ2-5, the V gene TRBV5-1; 13 nucleotides align to TRBD2. Germline lookup yields CDR1 SGHRS and CDR2 YFSETQ. With V trimmed by 3 bases and J by 1 base, 3 bases remained unmatched. CDR3 size: 16 residues. CDR3 sequence: CASSWGTSGTQETQYF. The CDR3 nucleotides read TGCGCCAGCAGCTGGGGGACTAGCGGGACCCAAGAGACCCAGTACTTC.

The chain is built from TRBV14 and TRBJ1-1; maybe TRBD1 (5 bases). The length of the CDR3 is 15 residues. The V end lost 0 bases, the J end lost 4 bases, and 12 bases lay between the germline ends. The germline CDR1 and CDR2 sequences are SGHDN and FVKESK. The CDR3 DNA sequence: TGTGCCAGCAGCCAAGATCCCGGGGGATTCACTGAAGCTTTCTTT. It is translated as CASSQDPGGFTEAFF.

The chain couples TRBV2 to TRBJ2-1; 10 nucleotides align to TRBD2. This CDR3 spans 12 amino acids. Trimming took 7 bases from V and 9 from J; bases not matched to a gene: 3. Germline-derived CDR1 and CDR2 are SNHLY and FYNNEI. CDR3 protein: CASKREGSEQFF. For the CDR3, the DNA is TGTGCCAGCAAGCGGGAGGGGAGTGAGCAGTTCTTC.

This clone is a singleton in its sample. V gene TRBV6-5 combines with J gene TRBJ2-5, with D perhaps TRBD2 (5 bases). CDR1 is MNHEY and CDR2 is SVGAGI in the germline V gene. The CDR3 is 15 residues long. Trimming removed 6 bases at V and 1 base at J, with 15 bases between. CDR3 loop: CASSLSGAGQETQYF. The DNA for the CDR3 is TGTGCCAGCAGCCTAAGCGGTGCGGGCCAAGAGACCCAGTACTTC.

Only one count was recorded for this clone. The chain couples TRBV5-1 to TRBJ2-5; D gene uncertain. Trimming took 4 bases from V and 3 from J, leaving 13 bases between them. CDR1 SGHRS and CDR2 YFSETQ come from the germline V gene. The CDR3 spans 14 residues. The CDR3 coding sequence is TGCGCCAGCAGCCGGCGAGGTCTCGAAGAGACCCAGTACTTC. It translates to CASSRRGLEETQYF. The full variable domain, its missing parts supplied by reference TRBV5-1 and TRBJ2-5, is KAGVTQTPRYLIKTRGQQVTLSCSPISGHRSVSWYQQTPGQGLQFLFEYFSETQRNKGNFPGRFSGRQFSNSRSEMNVSTLELGDSALYLCASSRRGLEETQYFGPGTRLLVL.

This sequence joins TRBV11-2 and TRBJ2-2; D gene uncertain. Germline CDR1 is SGHAT and CDR2 is FQNNGV. V was cut by 5 bases and J by 0 bases, with 4 bases left in between. The length of the CDR3 is 13 residues. This chain's CDR3 is CASSVTNTGELFF. For the CDR3, the DNA is TGTGCCAGCAGCGTCACGAACACCGGGGAGCTGTTTTTT.

CDR3 loop: CASSFSEETQYF. The DNA of the CDR3 is TGTGCCAGCAGCTTTTCTGAAGAGACCCAGTACTTC. The chain joins TRBV5-4 to TRBJ2-5; no firm D call. The CDR3 is made up of 12 amino acids. The V and J ends lost 2 bases and 3 bases respectively, with 5 bases between them. The germline gives CDR1 SGHNT, CDR2 YYREEE (reference sequence).

This sequence joins TRBV7-8 and TRBJ1-1; TRBD1 matches 10 bases. The germline V gene encodes CDR1 SGHVS and CDR2 FQNEAQ. The CDR3 is 16 residues long. With 1 base clipped from V and 1 base from J, the junction kept 3 bases outside the gene matches. This CDR3 reads CASSLGDRGGNTEAFF. The CDR3 DNA is TGTGCCAGCAGCTTAGGGGACAGGGGAGGGAACACTGAAGCTTTCTTT.

V usage is TRBV28 and J usage is TRBJ2-1, with TRBD2 matching 13 bases. This CDR3 has 18 residues. Germline V CDR1 and CDR2: MDHEN, SYDVKM. The trim removed 3 bases at V and 0 bases at J, leaving 5 bases unmatched. CDR3 coding DNA: TGTGCCAGCAGTTTGACTAGCGGGAGGCGGAGCTCCTACAATGAGCAGTTCTTC. Translated: CASSLTSGRRSSYNEQFF.

This clone was picked up many times. This chain links TRBV6-1 with TRBJ1-1, with TRBD1 matching over 7 bases. Germline V gene data show CDR1 as MNHNS and CDR2 as SASEGT. The V segment lost 5 bases and the J segment 4 bases; nucleotides outside the gene matches: 7. This CDR3 contains 14 residues. The DNA for the CDR3 is TGTGCCAGCAGTATACAGGGGCGGGGCACTGAAGCTTTCTTT. Translating it yields CASSIQGRGTEAFF.

The chain is built from TRBV7-9 and TRBJ2-3, with 10 bases lining up with TRBD1. Germline-derived CDR1 and CDR2 are SEHNR and FQNEAQ (reference sequence). With 11 bases clipped from V and 6 bases from J, the junction kept 8 bases outside the gene matches. The CDR3 is 13 amino acids. The CDR3 DNA is TGTGCCTTCGGGACAGGGGTTCGGGATACGCAGTATTTT. As protein: CAFGTGVRDTQYF.

This clone was found a few times. V usage is TRBV11-2 and J usage is TRBJ2-5; possibly TRBD1 for D (6 bases). V lost 8 bases and J 0 bases, leaving 10 bases between the germline ends. CDR1 is SGHAT, CDR2 FQNNGV, per germline. CDR3 size: 13 residues. CDR3 coding DNA: TGTGCCAGCCGGACAGAGAACCAAGAGACCCAGTACTTC. This translates into CASRTENQETQYF.

This clone was detected once. This chain links TRBV20-1 with TRBJ1-1; 9 bases are shared with TRBD1. Trimming removed 3 bases from V and 11 bases from J; junction bases left unmatched: 4. This CDR3 has 11 residues. The germline V gene has CDR1 DFQATT and CDR2 SNEGSKA (reference sequence). CDR3 in amino acids: CSARSDRGAFF. The DNA for the CDR3 is TGCAGTGCTAGGTCCGACAGGGGGGCTTTCTTT.

This clone was seen a single time. The rearrangement links TRBV19 to TRBJ2-2; the match to TRBD2 covers 8 bases. The CDR3 length is 14 residues. The germline V gene encodes CDR1 LNHDA and CDR2 SQIVND (reference sequence). V shed 7 bases, J shed 7 bases, and the junction held 8 bases outside the gene matches. The CDR3 DNA follows: TGTGCCAGTAACCGACTAGCGCGAGTCGGGGAGCTGTTTTTT. Amino acid sequence: CASNRLARVGELFF. Drawing the rest from reference TRBV19 and TRBJ2-2, the complete variable domain is DGGITQSPKYLFRKEGQNVTLSCEQNLNHDAMYWYRQDPGQGLRLIYYSQIVNDFQKGDIAEGYSVSREKKESFPLTVTSAQKNPTAFYLCASNRLARVGELFFGEGSRLTVL.

The chain carries TRBV2 and TRBJ1-2; 7 bases match TRBD1. The J segment lost 8 bases and the V segment lost 5 bases, leaving 11 bases of the junction unmatched. Germline CDR1 and CDR2: SNHLY and FYNNEI. This CDR3 contains 14 residues. Here the CDR3 DNA reads TGTGCCAGCAGTCCGACAAGGGGGCTTGACGGCTACACCTTC. Translated: CASSPTRGLDGYTF.

A few counts support this clone. V gene TRBV7-5 combines with J gene TRBJ1-3; TRBD1 reflects the table's D call only, with no check against the DNA. TRBV7-5 is described as a pseudogene. The CDR3 runs to 17 residues. CDR3 loop: CARSPRQGENSGNTIYF. The CDR3 coding sequence is TGTGCCAGAAGCCCCAGACAGGGGGAAAATTCTGGAAACACCATATATTTT.

V is TRBV4-1 and J is TRBJ2-2; 10 bases align to TRBD1. The V gene's germline CDR1 is MGHRA and CDR2 YSYEKL. With 0 bases clipped from V and 5 bases from J, the junction kept 3 bases outside the gene matches. CDR3 length: 16 residues. This CDR3 reads CASSQEGQGRTGELFF. The DNA of the CDR3 is TGCGCCAGCAGCCAAGAGGGACAGGGGAGAACCGGGGAGCTGTTTTTT.

The chain couples TRBV7-2 to TRBJ2-1; TRBD2 might be the D (5 bases). This CDR3 region has 15 residues. Germline CDR1 SGHTA, CDR2 FQGNSA. The V end lost 2 bases, the J end lost 4 bases, and 12 bases lay between the germline ends. This chain's CDR3 is CASSLLSGFYNEQFF. The CDR3 DNA sequence: TGTGCCAGCAGCTTACTAAGCGGATTTTACAATGAGCAGTTCTTC.

The rearrangement links TRBV30 to TRBJ1-2, with D perhaps TRBD1 (6 bases). CDR3 length: 12 amino acids. The V end was cut by 3 bases, the J end by 5 bases, with 10 bases between. Germline CDR1 is GTSNPN and CDR2 is SVGIG (reference sequence). CDR3 amino acids: CAWRSGQYGYTF. The CDR3, as DNA: TGTGCCTGGAGGTCTGGACAGTATGGCTACACCTTC.

V usage is TRBV25-1 and J usage is TRBJ1-1, with 7 bases aligning to TRBD1. The CDR3 is 12 residues long. Germline CDR1 reads MGHDK; CDR2 reads SYGVNS. With V trimmed by 6 bases and J by 6 bases, 4 bases remained unmatched. The CDR3 here is CASRQGFAEAFF. As DNA, the CDR3 is TGTGCCAGCAGACAGGGGTTCGCTGAAGCTTTCTTT.

The chain couples TRBV6-1 to TRBJ2-7, with 9 bases fitting TRBD2. V shed 6 bases and J 2 bases; nucleotides not matched to a gene: 5. The CDR3 is 14 residues long. Germline CDR1 reads MNHNS; CDR2 reads SASEGT. The CDR3 here is CASRELAGPYEQYF. CDR3 DNA sequence: TGTGCCAGCAGGGAACTAGCGGGCCCCTACGAGCAGTACTTC.

CDR3 nucleotide sequence: TGCGCCAGCAGCCCGCCAGGGTGGAATCAGCCCCAGCATTTT. Translated: CASSPPGWNQPQHF. The genes are TRBV4-1 and TRBJ1-5; maybe TRBD1 (5 bases). The CDR3 length is 14 residues. Germline CDR1 is MGHRA and CDR2 is YSYEKL. V was cut by 4 bases and J by 4 bases, with 11 bases left in between.

The chain has TRBV28 and TRBJ1-1, with a possible D match to TRBD1 (5 bases). Germline loops: CDR1 MDHEN, CDR2 SYDVKM. There are 16 residues in the CDR3. V was pared by 8 bases and J by 2 bases, with 21 bases between. The CDR3 here is CASVNPPGRANTEAFF. CDR3 sequence (DNA): TGTGCCAGCGTAAACCCTCCGGGCAGGGCAAACACTGAAGCTTTCTTT.

The rearrangement joins TRBV2 to TRBJ2-7; possible D gene TRBD1, 5 bases. Between the trimmed V and J ends, which lost 6 bases and 2 bases, there was a span of 23 bases. There are 17 residues in the CDR3. The germline V gene encodes CDR1 SNHLY and CDR2 FYNNEI. The CDR3 reads CASRARTRAAGAYEQYF. In nucleotides, the CDR3 is TGTGCCAGCAGAGCCCGGACACGGGCGGCTGGGGCCTACGAGCAGTACTTC.

The V and J genes are TRBV21-1 and TRBJ1-3. TRBV21-1 is described as a pseudogene. CDR3 size: 17 residues. CDR3 protein: CASSKVKGAPIGNTIYF. CDR3 coding DNA: TGTGCCAGCAGCAAAGTCAAAGGAGCCCCGATTGGAAACACCATATATTTT.

This chain connects TRBV5-6 to TRBJ2-5; TRBD2 agrees at 7 bases. J gave up 7 bases and V 4 bases, and 7 bases lay outside the gene matches. Germline V lookup: CDR1 SGHDT, CDR2 YYEEEE. This CDR3 has 13 amino acids. The CDR3 is CASSHWGGGTQYF. DNA for the CDR3: TGTGCCAGCAGCCATTGGGGCGGGGGGACCCAGTACTTC.

This chain uses TRBV2 with TRBJ1-2; D ambiguous. CDR1 is SNHLY and CDR2 is FYNNEI in the germline V gene. The V and J ends lost 7 bases and 6 bases respectively, with 3 bases between them. This CDR3 is 9 amino acids long. CDR3 DNA sequence: TGTGCCAGCAACAATGGCTACACCTTC. Protein: CASNNGYTF.

This clone was found once. The rearrangement joins TRBV18 to TRBJ1-5, with a weak D call TRBD1 (5 bases). Per the germline V gene, CDR1 is KGHSH and CDR2 is LQKENI. The CDR3 covers 14 residues. The germline V and J ends were trimmed by 3 bases and 2 bases, with 8 bases remaining between them. CDR3 bases: TGTGCCAGCTCACCGGGCAGGGGCAATCAGCCCCAGCATTTT. This codes for CASSPGRGNQPQHF. The complete variable domain, with remaining parts taken from reference TRBV18 and TRBJ1-5, reads NAGVMQNPRHLVRRRGQEARLRCSPMKGHSHVYWYRQLPEEGLKFMVYLQKENIIDESGMPKERFSAEFPKEGPSILRIQQVVRGDSAAYFCASSPGRGNQPQHFGDGTRLSIL.

This sequence joins TRBV9 and TRBJ2-2, with no clear D. CDR3 size: 15 residues. Trimming took off 2 bases at V and 1 base at J, with 9 bases between the two ends. Germline loops: CDR1 SGDLS, CDR2 YYNGEE. CDR3 coding DNA: TGTGCCAGCAGCGTCGGTCCGATGAACACCGGGGAGCTGTTTTTT. Amino acid sequence: CASSVGPMNTGELFF. Full variable domain (outside the CDR3, taken from reference TRBV9 and TRBJ2-2): DSGVTQTPKHLITATGQRVTLRCSPRSGDLSVYWYQQSLDQGLQFLIQYYNGEERAKGNILERFSAQQFPDLHSELNLSSLELGDSALYFCASSVGPMNTGELFFGEGSRLTVL.